These T cell receptor beta chains were read from a single sample in a study of T cells after yellow fever vaccination. Using its own MiXCR run on the 5' RACE reads, TCRdb lists one record per CDR3 protein. This table holds about 69,000 distinct CDR3 sequences, approximately 5.9% found once. The material sequenced was CD4+ T cells sorted from PBMCs, taken approximately 16 days after the first yellow fever vaccination. The source is a man aged 18 to 30 who received the YFV17D yellow fever vaccine. The CDR3 runs from the conserved cysteine through the conserved F or W. Fields, in order: clone size, J gene, V gene, D gene, CDR3 length, CDR3 DNA, CDR3 protein. D genes are given only for firm matches. Clone size, where shown, is once, few, many, or a class for clones that have expanded.

many,TRBJ2-3,TRBV7-2,NA,14,TGTGCCAGCAGTCGTAACAGGGCCACAGATACGCAGTATTTT,CASSRNRATDTQYF
many,TRBJ2-1,TRBV20-1,TRBD2,14,TGCAGTGCTAGTGAGCGGGGGAGATACAATGAGCAGTTCTTC,CSASERGRYNEQFF
many,TRBJ2-3,TRBV5-4,TRBD1,14,TGTGCCAGCAGACCGGGACAGAGCACAGATACGCAGTATTTT,CASRPGQSTDTQYF
few,TRBJ2-3,TRBV5-1,TRBD2,15,TGCGCCAGCACCCCCGGGAGCGGGGGGCGAGATACGCAGTATTTT,CASTPGSGGRDTQYF
many,TRBJ2-1,TRBV12-3/TRBV12-4,NA,12,TGTGCCAGCAGTAACCTTTTGGATGAGCAGTTCTTC,CASSNLLDEQFF
many,TRBJ2-7,TRBV7-2,NA,13,TGTGCCAGCAGCTTAGCCCCCAACTACGAGCAGTACTTC,CASSLAPNYEQYF
many,TRBJ1-1,TRBV29-1,NA,12,TGCAGCGTACCGCCCAGGTCCACTGAAGCTTTCTTT,CSVPPRSTEAFF
many,TRBJ2-2,TRBV12-3/TRBV12-4,NA,14,TGTGCCAGCAGTTTACGCATTAACACCGGGGAGCTGTTTTTT,CASSLRINTGELFF
many,TRBJ1-4,TRBV18,TRBD1,15,TGTGCCAGCTCATCTACAGGGGCTTTTAATGAAAAACTGTTTTTT,CASSSTGAFNEKLFF
few,TRBJ2-5,TRBV20-1,NA,12,TGCAGTGCTCCCGGGATGGGGGAGACCCAGTACTTC,CSAPGMGETQYF
NA,TRBJ2-5,TRBV7-2,TRBD2,15,TGTGCCAGCAGGCCCCGACTAGCGGGGCAAGAGACCCAGTACTTC,CASRPRLAGQETQYF
many,TRBJ2-5,TRBV11-2,NA,13,TGTGCCAGCAGCTTAGCTGGGGTTGAGACCCAGTACTTC,CASSLAGVETQYF
many,TRBJ1-5,TRBV3-1,NA,13,TGTGCCAGCAGCGGGGGGGCAAATCAGCCCCAGCATTTT,CASSGGANQPQHF
many,TRBJ2-4,TRBV5-4,TRBD2,14,TGTGCCAGCAGCCAAACCGGGACTACCAACATTCAGTACTTC,CASSQTGTTNIQYF
many,TRBJ2-1,TRBV29-1,NA,12,TGCAGCGTGAACAGGGCGGTCGATGAGCAGTTCTTC,CSVNRAVDEQFF
many,TRBJ1-2,TRBV12-3/TRBV12-4,TRBD1,15,TGTGCCAGCAGTCTGGGACAGAACCAACTACATGGCTACACCTTC,CASSLGQNQLHGYTF
NA,TRBJ2-3,TRBV5-6,NA,16,TGTGCCAGCAGCCACCAGTTTGGGGGGGCTACAGATACGCAGTATTTT,CASSHQFGGATDTQYF
many,TRBJ1-6,TRBV5-1,TRBD1,15,TGCGCCAGCAGCTCCGACAGGGGGAGCAATTCACCCCTCCACTTT,CASSSDRGSNSPLHF
many,TRBJ1-5,TRBV5-4,TRBD1,16,TGTGCCAGCAGCTTGTATAGAACAGGGGAGGATCAGCCCCAGCATTTT,CASSLYRTGEDQPQHF
many,TRBJ2-7,TRBV5-1,NA,14,TGCGCCAGCAGCTTGGAGAGCGGGTGGTCCGAGCAGTACTTC,CASSLESGWSEQYF
many,TRBJ1-4,TRBV5-1,NA,16,TGCGCCAGCAGCTTGGCCAGCGGTGGGACTAATGAAAAACTGTTTTTT,CASSLASGGTNEKLFF
many,TRBJ1-6,TRBV30,NA,15,TGTGCCTGGGGGGCCTCGGGCAGGGGAAATTCACCCCTCCACTTT,CAWGASGRGNSPLHF
many,TRBJ1-1,TRBV30,NA,15,TGTGCCTGGTCCGAGGACCCCCAGAGGTACACTGAAGCTTTCTTT,CAWSEDPQRYTEAFF
NA,TRBJ2-4,TRBV20-1,TRBD1,14,TGCAGTGTGAAGACGGCAGGGGGCAAGAGCATTCAGTACTTC,CSVKTAGGKSIQYF
many,TRBJ2-3,TRBV7-2,NA,14,TGTGCCAGCAGCCTACGGGCCACCACAGATACGCAGTATTTT,CASSLRATTDTQYF
many,TRBJ2-3,TRBV20-1,TRBD2,13,TGCAGTGCTAGGGGTCGGGGGGAGGATACGCAGTATTTT,CSARGRGEDTQYF
many,TRBJ2-7,TRBV13,TRBD1,13,TGTGCCAGCAGCTTAGCCGGGGACAGGTGGACCGTGTTC,CASSLAGDRWTVF
many,TRBJ1-4,TRBV5-5,TRBD1,13,TGTGCCAGCAGCCTTTCAGGGGGGGAAAAACTGTTTTTT,CASSLSGGEKLFF
NA,TRBJ2-5,TRBV7-7,TRBD1,14,TGTGCTAGCAGCACGGGGACAGGGCAAGAGACCCAGTACTTC,CASSTGTGQETQYF
many,TRBJ2-2,TRBV24-1,NA,14,TGTGCCACCAGTGATCCGTCGGGGGTCGGGGAGCTGTTTTTT,CATSDPSGVGELFF
many,TRBJ2-3,TRBV20-1,NA,13,TGCAGCACACGGGACCTCTCAAGAGATACGCAGTATTTT,CSTRDLSRDTQYF
many,TRBJ2-4,TRBV4-3,TRBD1,18,TGCGCCAGCAGCTCGCAATTTTCAGTCGGGACAGGGCAAAACATTCAGTACTTC,CASSSQFSVGTGQNIQYF
many,TRBJ1-2,TRBV12-5,NA,12,TGTGCTAGTGGCCCAACAGGGAAGGGCTACACCTTC,CASGPTGKGYTF
many,TRBJ2-2,TRBV29-1,TRBD1,15,TGCAGCGTTTTATTAGGACAGGACCCTGCCGGGGAGCTGTTTTTT,CSVLLGQDPAGELFF
many,TRBJ1-2,TRBV5-4,NA,14,TGTGCCAGCAGCTTCGTCGGGGTTAACTATGGCTACACCTTC,CASSFVGVNYGYTF
few,TRBJ2-3,TRBV5-4,TRBD1,16,TGTGCCAGCAGCTTGTTGCGACAGGGGATGACGGATACGCAGTATTTT,CASSLLRQGMTDTQYF
many,TRBJ2-1,TRBV20-1,TRBD2,14,TGCAGTCGCAGTCGTTCTAGCGGGGGGGCTCAGCAGTTCTTC,CSRSRSSGGAQQFF
many,TRBJ2-1,TRBV24-1,NA,13,TGTGCCACCAGTGGGTACAGCCAGAATGAGCAGTTCTTC,CATSGYSQNEQFF
many,TRBJ1-2,TRBV5-1,TRBD1,14,TGCGCCAGCAGCCCAATACAGGGGTATGGTGGCTACACCTTC,CASSPIQGYGGYTF
many,TRBJ2-1,TRBV6-2/TRBV6-3,TRBD2,16,TGTGCCAGCAGTGAGGTTCAAGCGGGGGAGTACAATGAGCAGTTCTTC,CASSEVQAGEYNEQFF
many,TRBJ2-2,TRBV7-8,TRBD1,13,TGTGCCAGCAGCTTAAGGGGGCCCGGGGAGCTGTTTTTT,CASSLRGPGELFF
many,TRBJ1-5,TRBV12-3/TRBV12-4,NA,13,TGTGCCAGCAGTTTAGTGGGAGAACAGCCCCAGCATTTT,CASSLVGEQPQHF
many,TRBJ2-1,TRBV20-1,TRBD2,15,TGCAGTGCCATAAGGGCCAGCGGGGGATTCAATGAGCAGTTCTTC,CSAIRASGGFNEQFF
many,TRBJ1-2,TRBV20-1,NA,14,TGCAGTGCTCTGCTCGGACCGGCGGCGGGTGGCTACACCTTC,CSALLGPAAGGYTF
many,TRBJ2-3,TRBV5-1,TRBD1,14,TGCGCCAGCAGCTCACAGGGGGCAGAAGATACGCAGTATTTT,CASSSQGAEDTQYF